This paragraph covers one TCR beta chain sequence. This table comes from immunoSEQ multiplex PCR, and its TCRdb copy is limited to in-frame clones, with some not included. This sample has some 80,000 clones; roughly 85% occur once, and the top ten carry around 0.6%. This record comes from a study of CD4 T cell repertoires in COVID-19. Study overall: Relabeled CFSE-low cells, IL-2-expanded for 9 to 10 days, met spikes from other coronaviruses.

Samples came from patients recovered from mild-to-severe COVID-19. The sequencing used CD4+ T cells from peripheral blood, collected after recovery from COVID-19. The TCR sequence derives from a human donor who had COVID-19.

For the CDR3, the DNA is TGTGCCAGCAGCCGAGGCGGTCCTTATGGCTACACCTTC. Protein product: CASSRGGPYGYTF. The rearrangement uses TRBV14 and TRBJ1-2; D unclear. The V and J ends lost 4 bases and 5 bases respectively, with 11 bases between them. From germline, CDR1 is SGHDN and CDR2 FVKESK. This CDR3 comprises 13 residues.